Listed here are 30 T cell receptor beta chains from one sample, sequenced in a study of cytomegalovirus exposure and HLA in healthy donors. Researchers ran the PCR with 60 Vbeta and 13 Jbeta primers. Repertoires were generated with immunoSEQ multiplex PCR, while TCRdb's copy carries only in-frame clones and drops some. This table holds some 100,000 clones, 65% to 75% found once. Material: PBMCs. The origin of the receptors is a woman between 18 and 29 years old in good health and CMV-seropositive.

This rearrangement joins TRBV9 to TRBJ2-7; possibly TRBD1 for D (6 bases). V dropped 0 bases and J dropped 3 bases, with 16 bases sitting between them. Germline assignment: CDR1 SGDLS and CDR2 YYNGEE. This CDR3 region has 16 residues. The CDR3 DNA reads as TGTGCCAGCAGCGTAGACACAGGGTCGGAATACTACGAGCAGTACTTC. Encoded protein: CASSVDTGSEYYEQYF.

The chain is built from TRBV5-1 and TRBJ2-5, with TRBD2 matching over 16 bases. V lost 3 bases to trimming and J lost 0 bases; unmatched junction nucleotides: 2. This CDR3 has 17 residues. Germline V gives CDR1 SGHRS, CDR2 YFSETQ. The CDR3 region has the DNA TGCGCCAGCAGCTCGGGACTAGCGGGAGGGTACCAAGAGACCCAGTACTTC. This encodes CASSSGLAGGYQETQYF.

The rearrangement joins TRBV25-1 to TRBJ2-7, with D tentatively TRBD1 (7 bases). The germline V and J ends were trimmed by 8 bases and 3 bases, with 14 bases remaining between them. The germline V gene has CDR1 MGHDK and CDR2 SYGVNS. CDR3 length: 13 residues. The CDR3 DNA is TGTGCCAGCGTGGGGGGACAGAGCTACGAGCAGTACTTC. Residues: CASVGGQSYEQYF.

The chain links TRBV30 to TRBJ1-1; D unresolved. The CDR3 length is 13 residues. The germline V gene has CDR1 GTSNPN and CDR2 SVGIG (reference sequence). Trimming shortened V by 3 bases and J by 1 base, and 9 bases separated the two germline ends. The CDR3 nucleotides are TGTGCCTGGAGACTACATCCGAACACTGAAGCTTTCTTT. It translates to CAWRLHPNTEAFF.

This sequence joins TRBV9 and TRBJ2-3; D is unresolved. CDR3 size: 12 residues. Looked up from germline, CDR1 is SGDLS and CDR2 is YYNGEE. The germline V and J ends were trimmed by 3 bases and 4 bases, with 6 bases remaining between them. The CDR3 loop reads CASSEYADTQYF. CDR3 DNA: TGTGCCAGCAGCGAATATGCAGATACGCAGTATTTT.

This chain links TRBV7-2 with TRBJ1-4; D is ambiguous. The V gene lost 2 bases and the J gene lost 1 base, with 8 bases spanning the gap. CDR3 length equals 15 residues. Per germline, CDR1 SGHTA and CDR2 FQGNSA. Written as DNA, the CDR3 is TGTGCCAGCAGCTTACAGCGGGAAACTAATGAAAAACTGTTTTTT. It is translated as CASSLQRETNEKLFF. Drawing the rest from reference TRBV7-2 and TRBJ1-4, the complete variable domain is GAGVSQSPSNKVTEKGKDVELRCDPISGHTALYWYRQSLGQGLEFLIYFQGNSAPDKSGLPSDRFSAERTGGSVSTLTIQRTQQEDSAVYLCASSLQRETNEKLFFGSGTQLSVL.

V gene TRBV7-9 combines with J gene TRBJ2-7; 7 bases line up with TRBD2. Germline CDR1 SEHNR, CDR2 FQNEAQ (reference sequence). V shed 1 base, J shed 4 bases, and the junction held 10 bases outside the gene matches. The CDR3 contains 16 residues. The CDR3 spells CASSLVAGVASYEQYF. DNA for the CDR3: TGTGCCAGCAGCTTAGTTGCGGGAGTGGCGTCATACGAGCAGTACTTC.

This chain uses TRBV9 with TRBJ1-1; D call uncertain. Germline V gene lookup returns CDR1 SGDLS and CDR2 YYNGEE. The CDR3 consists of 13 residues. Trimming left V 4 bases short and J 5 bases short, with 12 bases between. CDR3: CASSTHTVTEAFF. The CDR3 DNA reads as TGTGCCAGCAGCACCCACACCGTTACTGAAGCTTTCTTT.

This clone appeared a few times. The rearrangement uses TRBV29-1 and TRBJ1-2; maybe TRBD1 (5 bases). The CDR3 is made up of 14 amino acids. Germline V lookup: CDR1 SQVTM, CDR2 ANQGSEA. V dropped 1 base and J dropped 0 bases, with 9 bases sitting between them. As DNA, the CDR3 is TGCAGCGTTGAAGGCGACAGAACTAACTATGGCTACACCTTC. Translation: CSVEGDRTNYGYTF.

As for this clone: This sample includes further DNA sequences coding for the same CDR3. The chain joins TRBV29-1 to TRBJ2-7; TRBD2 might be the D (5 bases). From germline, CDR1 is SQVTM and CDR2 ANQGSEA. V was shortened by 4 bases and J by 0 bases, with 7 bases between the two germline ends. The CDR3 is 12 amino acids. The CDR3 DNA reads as TGCAGCGTTGTGGGGAGCTCCTACGAGCAGTACTTC. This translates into CSVVGSSYEQYF.

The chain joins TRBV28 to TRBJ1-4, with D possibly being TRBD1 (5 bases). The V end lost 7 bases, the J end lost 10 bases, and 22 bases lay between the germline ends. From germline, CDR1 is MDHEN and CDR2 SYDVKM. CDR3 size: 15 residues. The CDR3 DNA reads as TGTGCCAGCACCCCGACCGGGCCTCAAACAGGAAAACTGTTTTTT. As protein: CASTPTGPQTGKLFF.

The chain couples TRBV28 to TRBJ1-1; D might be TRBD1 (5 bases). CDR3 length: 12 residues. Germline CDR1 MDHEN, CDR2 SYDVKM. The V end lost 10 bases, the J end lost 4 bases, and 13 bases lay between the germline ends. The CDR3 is CATRVGGTEAFF. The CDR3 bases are TGTGCCACCCGGGTGGGGGGCACTGAAGCTTTCTTT.

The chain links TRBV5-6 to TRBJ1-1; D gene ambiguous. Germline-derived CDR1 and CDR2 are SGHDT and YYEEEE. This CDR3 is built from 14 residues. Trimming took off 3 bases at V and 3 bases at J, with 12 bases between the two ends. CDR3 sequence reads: CASSSRIVYTEAFF. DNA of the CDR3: TGTGCCAGCAGCTCCAGGATTGTGTACACTGAAGCTTTCTTT.

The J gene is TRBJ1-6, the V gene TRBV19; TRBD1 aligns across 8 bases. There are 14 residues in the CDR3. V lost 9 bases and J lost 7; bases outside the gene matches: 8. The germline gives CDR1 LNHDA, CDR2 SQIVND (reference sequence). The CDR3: CASQMGQANSPLHF. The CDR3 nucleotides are TGTGCCAGCCAGATGGGACAGGCGAATTCACCCCTCCACTTT.

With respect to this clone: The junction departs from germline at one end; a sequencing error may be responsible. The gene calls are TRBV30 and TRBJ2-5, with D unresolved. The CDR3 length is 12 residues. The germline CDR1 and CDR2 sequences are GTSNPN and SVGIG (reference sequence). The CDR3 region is CTWSAAVEAQYF. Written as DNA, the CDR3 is TGTACCTGGAGCGCGGCGGTTGAGGCCCAGTACTTC.

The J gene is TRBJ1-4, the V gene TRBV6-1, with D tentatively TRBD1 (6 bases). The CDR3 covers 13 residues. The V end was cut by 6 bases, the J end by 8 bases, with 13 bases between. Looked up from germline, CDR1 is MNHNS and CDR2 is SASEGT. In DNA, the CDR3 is TGTGCCAGCAGACCTGGGGGGGGCGAAAAACTGTTTTTT. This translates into CASRPGGGEKLFF.

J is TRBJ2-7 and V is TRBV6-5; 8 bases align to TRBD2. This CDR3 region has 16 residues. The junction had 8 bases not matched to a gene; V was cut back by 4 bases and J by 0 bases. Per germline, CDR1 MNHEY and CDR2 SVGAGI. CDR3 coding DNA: TGTGCCAGCAGTTGGGATAGCGGGATCAGCTCCTACGAGCAGTACTTC. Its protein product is CASSWDSGISSYEQYF.

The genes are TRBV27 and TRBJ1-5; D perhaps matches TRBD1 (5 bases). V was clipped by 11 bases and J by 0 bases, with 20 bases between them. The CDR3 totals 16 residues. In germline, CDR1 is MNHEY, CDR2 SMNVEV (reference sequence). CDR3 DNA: TGTGCCCCATGGAAAAAGGGGCCATATAGCAATCAGCCCCAGCATTTT. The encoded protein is CAPWKKGPYSNQPQHF.

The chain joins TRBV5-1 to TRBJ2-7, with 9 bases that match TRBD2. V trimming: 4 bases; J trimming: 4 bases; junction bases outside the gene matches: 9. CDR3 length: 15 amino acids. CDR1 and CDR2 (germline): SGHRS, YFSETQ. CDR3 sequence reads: CASSPRTSVAYEQYF. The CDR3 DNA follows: TGCGCCAGCAGCCCTAGGACTAGCGTCGCGTACGAGCAGTACTTC.

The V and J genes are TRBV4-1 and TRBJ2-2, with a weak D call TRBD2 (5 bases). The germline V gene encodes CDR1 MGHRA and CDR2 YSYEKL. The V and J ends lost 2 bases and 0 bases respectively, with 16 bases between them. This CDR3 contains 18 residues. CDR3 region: CASSQIPLLRANTGELFF. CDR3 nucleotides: TGCGCCAGCAGCCAAATTCCTCTCTTGCGGGCGAACACCGGGGAGCTGTTTTTT.

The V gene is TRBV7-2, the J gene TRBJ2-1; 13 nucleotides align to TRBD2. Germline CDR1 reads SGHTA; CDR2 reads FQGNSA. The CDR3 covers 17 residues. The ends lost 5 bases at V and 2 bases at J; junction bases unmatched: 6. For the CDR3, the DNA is TGTGCCAGCAGCCGTCGGACTAGCGGGAGCGCCTACAATGAGCAGTTCTTC. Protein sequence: CASSRRTSGSAYNEQFF.

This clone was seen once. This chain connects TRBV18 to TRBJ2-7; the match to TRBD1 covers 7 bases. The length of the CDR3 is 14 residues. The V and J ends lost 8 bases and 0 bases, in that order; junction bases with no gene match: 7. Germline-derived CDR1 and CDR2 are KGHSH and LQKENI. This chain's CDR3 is CASTGTASSYEQYF. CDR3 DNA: TGTGCCAGCACAGGGACAGCGTCCTCCTACGAGCAGTACTTC.

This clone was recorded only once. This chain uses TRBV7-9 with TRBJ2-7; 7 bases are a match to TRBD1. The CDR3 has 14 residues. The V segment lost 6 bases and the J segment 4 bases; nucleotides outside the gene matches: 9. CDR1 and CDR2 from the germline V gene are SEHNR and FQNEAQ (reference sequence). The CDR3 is CASSKAGTEYEQYF. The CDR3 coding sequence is TGTGCCAGCAGTAAAGCCGGGACAGAGTACGAGCAGTACTTC.

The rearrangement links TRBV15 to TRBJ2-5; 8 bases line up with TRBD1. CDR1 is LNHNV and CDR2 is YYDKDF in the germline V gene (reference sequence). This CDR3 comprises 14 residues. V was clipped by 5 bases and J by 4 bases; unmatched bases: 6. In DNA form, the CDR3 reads TGTGCCACCAGCCCTCGGACAGGGAGAGAGACCCAGTACTTC. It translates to CATSPRTGRETQYF.

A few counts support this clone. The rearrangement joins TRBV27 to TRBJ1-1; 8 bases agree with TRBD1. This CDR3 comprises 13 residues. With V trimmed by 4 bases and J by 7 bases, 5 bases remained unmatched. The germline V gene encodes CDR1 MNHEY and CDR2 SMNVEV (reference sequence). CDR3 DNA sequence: TGTGCCAGCAGTTCGGGGGGACAGGTTGAAGCTTTCTTT. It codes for CASSSGGQVEAFF.

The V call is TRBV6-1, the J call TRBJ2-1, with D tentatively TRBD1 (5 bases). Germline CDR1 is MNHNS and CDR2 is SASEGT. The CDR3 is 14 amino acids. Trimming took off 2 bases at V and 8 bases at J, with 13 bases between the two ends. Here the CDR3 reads CASSEMQGGYEQFF. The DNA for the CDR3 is TGTGCCAGCAGTGAAATGCAGGGCGGATATGAGCAGTTCTTC.

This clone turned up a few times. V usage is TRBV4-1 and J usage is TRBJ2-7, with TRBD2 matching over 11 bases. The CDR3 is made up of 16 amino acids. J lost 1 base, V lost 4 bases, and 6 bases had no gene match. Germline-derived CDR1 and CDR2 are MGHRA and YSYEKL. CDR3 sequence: CASSRGLADLSYEQYF. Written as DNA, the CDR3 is TGCGCCAGCAGCCGGGGACTAGCGGACCTTTCCTACGAGCAGTACTTC.

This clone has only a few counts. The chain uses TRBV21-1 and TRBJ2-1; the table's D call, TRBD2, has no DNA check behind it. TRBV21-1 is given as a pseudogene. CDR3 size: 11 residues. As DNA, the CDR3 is TGTGCCAGCCCCCAAGCGGTTGAGCAGTTCTTC. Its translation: CASPQAVEQFF.

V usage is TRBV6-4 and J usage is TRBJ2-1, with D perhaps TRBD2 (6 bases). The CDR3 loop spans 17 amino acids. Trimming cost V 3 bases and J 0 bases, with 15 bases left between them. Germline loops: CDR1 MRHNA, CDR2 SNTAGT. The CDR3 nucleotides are TGTGCCAGCAGTGAACCCGCTCGGGGGTACTCCTACAATGAGCAGTTCTTC. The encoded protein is CASSEPARGYSYNEQFF.

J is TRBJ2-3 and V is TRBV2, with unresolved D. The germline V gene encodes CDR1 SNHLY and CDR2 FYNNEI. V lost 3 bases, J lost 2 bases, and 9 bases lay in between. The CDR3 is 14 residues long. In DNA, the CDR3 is TGTGCCAGCAGTGAGTGGGCACTCACAGATACGCAGTATTTT. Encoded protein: CASSEWALTDTQYF.